The 7 T cell receptor beta chains below come from one sample, sequenced in a study of Tregs in tolerant kidney transplant recipients. The method was immunoSEQ multiplex PCR; TCRdb's version includes in-frame clones alone and lacks a portion of them. This table has 75,000 to 100,000 clones, 90% to 95% appearing once. The specimen sequenced was CD8+ T cells from blood. All receptors derive from a human donor in good health.

This chain connects TRBV6-6 to TRBJ1-1; 7 nucleotides match TRBD1. This CDR3 comprises 12 residues. The junction had 0 bases not matched to a gene; V was cut back by 2 bases and J by 6 bases. Germline V gene lookup returns CDR1 MNHNY and CDR2 SVGAGI (reference sequence). CDR3 amino acids: CASSYGTAEAFF. The DNA of the CDR3 is TGTGCCAGCAGTTACGGGACAGCTGAAGCTTTCTTT.

V usage is TRBV6-5 and J usage is TRBJ2-1; D may be TRBD1 (6 bases). CDR1 MNHEY and CDR2 SVGAGI come from the germline V gene. V was trimmed by 2 bases and J by 8 bases, leaving 16 bases between them. The CDR3 loop spans 15 amino acids. In nucleotides, the CDR3 is TGTGCCAGCAGTTACGAACAGGGTCCTTATTATGAGCAGTTCTTC. Its translation is CASSYEQGPYYEQFF.

This clone has just a few counts. The rearrangement joins TRBV19 to TRBJ2-2; D gene uncertain. From germline, CDR1 is LNHDA and CDR2 SQIVND (reference sequence). Between the trimmed V and J ends, which lost 2 bases and 6 bases, there was a span of 7 bases. The CDR3 covers 13 residues. The CDR3 region has the DNA TGTGCCAGTAGTATAAGTAGCTCCGGGGAGCTGTTTTTT. This gives the protein CASSISSSGELFF.

This clone appeared a single time. V gene TRBV6-6 combines with J gene TRBJ1-2; possibly TRBD1 for D (6 bases). The V gene lost 4 bases and the J gene lost 8 bases, with 11 bases spanning the gap. The length of the CDR3 is 12 residues. Germline CDR1 and CDR2: MNHNY and SVGAGI (reference sequence). CDR3 DNA: TGTGCCAGCAGTTTCTACAGGGACGGCTACACCTTC. This gives the protein CASSFYRDGYTF.

The chain combines TRBV9 with TRBJ1-2; D unresolved. Trimming took 0 bases from V and 7 from J, leaving 19 bases between them. The germline V gene encodes CDR1 SGDLS and CDR2 YYNGEE. CDR3 size: 16 residues. CDR3 nucleotide sequence: TGTGCCAGCAGCGTAGCCGGGCGCTCCACCCGAGGTGGCTACACCTTC. Protein: CASSVAGRSTRGGYTF.

This chain joins TRBV30 and TRBJ2-1; 10 bases are shared with TRBD2. Trimming took 5 bases from V and 4 from J; bases not matched to a gene: 5. Germline values: CDR1 GTSNPN, CDR2 SVGIG (reference sequence). The CDR3 totals 14 residues. CDR3 in amino acids: CAWLTLAGYNEQFF. CDR3 coding DNA: TGTGCCTGGCTTACACTAGCGGGGTACAATGAGCAGTTCTTC.

The CDR3 DNA reads TGTGCCACCAGCAGTGGGACGGGGAACACTGAAGCTTTCTTT. It yields the protein CATSSGTGNTEAFF. The V gene is TRBV15, the J gene TRBJ1-1, with D maybe TRBD1 (5 bases). Per germline, CDR1 LNHNV and CDR2 YYDKDF (reference sequence). The CDR3 totals 14 residues. Trimming cost V 3 bases and J 1 base, with 9 bases left between them.